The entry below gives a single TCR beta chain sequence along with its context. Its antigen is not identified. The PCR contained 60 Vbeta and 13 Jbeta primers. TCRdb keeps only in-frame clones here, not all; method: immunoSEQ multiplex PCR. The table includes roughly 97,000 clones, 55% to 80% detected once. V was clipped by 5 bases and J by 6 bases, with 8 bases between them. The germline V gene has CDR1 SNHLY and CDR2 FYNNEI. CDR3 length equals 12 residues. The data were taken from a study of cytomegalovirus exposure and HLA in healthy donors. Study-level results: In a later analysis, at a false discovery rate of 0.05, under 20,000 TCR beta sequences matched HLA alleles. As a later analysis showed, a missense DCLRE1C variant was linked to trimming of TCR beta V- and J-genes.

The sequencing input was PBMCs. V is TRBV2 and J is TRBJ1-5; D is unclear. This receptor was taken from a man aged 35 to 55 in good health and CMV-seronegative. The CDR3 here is CASSPSRQPQHF. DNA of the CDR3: TGTGCCAGCAGTCCCTCTCGTCAGCCCCAGCATTTT.